This entry lists 26 T cell receptor beta chains sequenced from one sample in a study of response to subunit inactivated influenza vaccine. TCRdb ran MiXCR on the RT-PCR reads and lists one entry per CDR3 protein. The sample gives a few hundred thousand distinct CDR3 sequences, roughly 12% of which show up once; roughly 9.6% is in the top ten. The same sample was also used in a study of T cells expressing NK-cell markers. That report adds: Making the TCR beta cDNA relied on 5'RACE template switching with UMIs.

The specimen comprised PBMCs from blood, sampled on the day of vaccination. These receptor sequences come from a man aged 50 or older who received an inactivated influenza vaccine.

This clonotype was seen repeatedly, ten times or more. The V gene is TRBV12-3 or TRBV12-4, the J gene TRBJ2-7, with 10 bases identical to TRBD2. The CDR3 covers 17 residues. Unmatched junction bases numbered 8, after V lost 3 bases and J lost 0 bases. CDR3 amino acids: CASSLASGSLFSYEQYF. The CDR3 DNA reads as TGTGCCAGCAGTTTGGCTAGCGGGAGCCTATTCTCCTACGAGCAGTACTTC.

This clonotype was counted ten times or more. The genes are TRBV5-1 and TRBJ2-7; no definite D call. Germline CDR1 and CDR2: SGHRS and YFSETQ. The V and J ends lost 0 bases and 0 bases respectively, with 10 bases between them. The CDR3 length is 15 residues. Here the CDR3 DNA reads TGCGCCAGCAGCTTGGGTATGGGGTTCTCCTACGAGCAGTACTTC. It codes for CASSLGMGFSYEQYF.

This clonotype was detected a few times. The chain combines TRBV7-2 with TRBJ2-7; D is perhaps TRBD1 (5 bases). Germline V CDR1 and CDR2: SGHTA, FQGNSA. This CDR3 is built from 14 residues. V was clipped by 5 bases and J by 2 bases, with 13 bases between them. The DNA for the CDR3 is TGTGCCAGCAGCCGGCGTCAGGACACCTACGAGCAGTACTTC. Translating it yields CASSRRQDTYEQYF.

V is TRBV24-1 and J is TRBJ2-7; no clear D. V dropped 3 bases and J dropped 1 base, with 6 bases sitting between them. The CDR3 sequence is 13 residues long. Germline lookup yields CDR1 KGHDR and CDR2 SFDVKD. The CDR3 loop is CATSDIASYEQYF. The CDR3 nucleotides are TGTGCCACCAGTGATATTGCGTCCTACGAGCAGTACTTC.

In this sample, this clonotype turned up a few times. The chain couples TRBV6-1 to TRBJ2-2; 9 positions match TRBD2. The CDR3 extends over 18 amino acids. The germline V gene encodes CDR1 MNHNS and CDR2 SASEGT. Trimming removed 6 bases from V and 5 bases from J; junction bases left unmatched: 16. The CDR3 nucleotides are TGTGCCAGCAGCTCGTATGGCAGGGTGACTAGCGGAACCGGGGAGCTGTTTTTT. This encodes CASSSYGRVTSGTGELFF.

Many counts were recorded for this clonotype. The rearrangement joins TRBV4-3 to TRBJ2-5; D is undetermined. The germline V gene has CDR1 LGHNA and CDR2 YSLEER. CDR3 length: 15 amino acids. Trimming removed 5 bases from V and 2 bases from J, with 15 bases in between. CDR3 in DNA: TGCGCCAGCAGCTCTACAGCCAACGGACAAGAGACCCAGTACTTC. Its translation: CASSSTANGQETQYF.

The chain couples TRBV19 to TRBJ2-1, with 7 bases identical to TRBD2. The CDR3 has 16 amino acids. The germline V gene has CDR1 LNHDA and CDR2 SQIVND (reference sequence). The ends lost 4 bases at V and 3 bases at J; junction bases unmatched: 9. The DNA of the CDR3 is TGTGCCAGTAGTAGGGCTAGCGGCCCTATCTACAATGAGCAGTTCTTC. Protein: CASSRASGPIYNEQFF.

This clonotype came up a few times. This chain links TRBV7-9 with TRBJ2-3, with TRBD2 matching 14 bases. The CDR3 covers 16 residues. Germline trimming cut 7 bases from V and 4 bases from J; bases unmatched to any gene: 7. Germline V gene data show CDR1 as SEHNR and CDR2 as FQNEAQ (reference sequence). The CDR3, as DNA: TGTGCCAGCATCCAGGGACTAGCGGGAGTCCCAGATACGCAGTATTTT. Amino acids: CASIQGLAGVPDTQYF.

This clonotype was picked up one time. The V and J genes are TRBV12-3 or TRBV12-4 and TRBJ2-1; 7 nucleotides agree with TRBD2. The ends lost 6 bases at V and 0 bases at J; junction bases unmatched: 8. The CDR3 runs 16 residues. CDR3 in DNA: TGTGCCAGCAGGGAACTAGCGTTTAGCTCCTACAATGAGCAGTTCTTC. Translated, it gives CASRELAFSSYNEQFF.

In its sample, this clonotype was seen a few times. This sequence joins TRBV7-3 and TRBJ2-1; maybe TRBD2 (6 bases). The CDR3 is 16 amino acids. With 1 base removed from V and 3 bases from J, the gap between germline ends came to 13 bases. Germline values: CDR1 SGHTA, CDR2 FQGTGA. CDR3 in amino acids: CASSLKPGLNYNEQFF. Here the CDR3 DNA reads TGTGCCAGCAGCTTAAAACCGGGACTGAACTACAATGAGCAGTTCTTC. Full variable domain (rest looked up from reference TRBV7-3 and TRBJ2-1): GAGVSQTPSNKVTEKGKYVELRCDPISGHTALYWYRQSLGQGPEFLIYFQGTGAADDSGLPNDRFFAVRPEGSVSTLKIQRTERGDSAVYLCASSLKPGLNYNEQFFGPGTRLTVL.

A few counts support this clonotype. This sequence joins TRBV6-2 or TRBV6-3 and TRBJ2-1; 9 bases map to TRBD2. This CDR3 has 15 amino acids. Trimming took 6 bases from V and 4 from J; bases not matched to a gene: 7. The germline gives CDR1 MNHEY, CDR2 SVGEGT. CDR3 nucleotide sequence: TGTGCCAGCAGCTCGCTAGCGGGGAGGTACAATGAGCAGTTCTTC. It encodes CASSSLAGRYNEQFF.

This clonotype was picked up many times. Its ends do not fully match the called genes, so a read error is possible. In DNA, the CDR3 is TGTGCCAGCAGTCTTACAGGGAGAGGCACTGAAGCTTTCTTT. Its translation is CASSLTGRGTEAFF. V gene TRBV5-1 combines with J gene TRBJ1-1; TRBD1 might be the D (6 bases). Per germline, CDR1 SGHRS and CDR2 YFSETQ. This CDR3 is 14 amino acids long.

The chain couples TRBV15 to TRBJ2-7; tentatively, D is TRBD1 (6 bases). The V end was cut by 4 bases, the J end by 2 bases, with 15 bases between. Germline lookup yields CDR1 LNHNV and CDR2 YYDKDF (reference sequence). This CDR3 contains 15 residues. The CDR3 region is CATSNQDRPPYEQYF. As DNA, the CDR3 is TGTGCCACCAGCAACCAGGACAGACCGCCCTACGAGCAGTACTTC.

This clonotype was counted between two and nine times. J is TRBJ1-5 and V is TRBV5-6; no definite D call. V was shortened by 4 bases and J by 6 bases, with 11 bases between the two germline ends. The germline gives CDR1 SGHDT, CDR2 YYEEEE. CDR3 size: 13 residues. The CDR3 reads CASSQQRAQPQHF. The CDR3 DNA is TGTGCCAGCAGCCAACAGAGGGCTCAGCCCCAGCATTTT.

The chain links TRBV28 to TRBJ2-5; 15 bases match TRBD2. Germline V lookup: CDR1 MDHEN, CDR2 SYDVKM. This CDR3 has 18 residues. V shed 6 bases and J 4 bases; nucleotides not matched to a gene: 12. The CDR3 sequence: CASSSPGLAGGMRETQYF. The CDR3 coding sequence is TGTGCCAGCAGCTCTCCGGGACTAGCGGGAGGTATGCGAGAGACCCAGTACTTC.

This chain joins TRBV11-2 and TRBJ2-2; the match to TRBD2 covers 13 bases. This CDR3 is built from 20 residues. The J segment lost 0 bases and the V segment lost 5 bases, leaving 12 bases of the junction unmatched. The V gene's germline CDR1 is SGHAT and CDR2 FQNNGV. Here the CDR3 reads CASSPRGTSGVIANTGELFF. The CDR3 DNA is TGTGCCAGCAGCCCGAGAGGGACTAGCGGGGTAATCGCGAACACCGGGGAGCTGTTTTTT.

This chain links TRBV4-3 with TRBJ2-3; possibly TRBD2 for D (5 bases). CDR3 length: 16 amino acids. Germline V CDR1 and CDR2: LGHNA, YSLEER. V shed 1 base and J shed 6 bases, with 17 bases lying between them. CDR3 bases: TGCGCCAGCAGCCAAGTTGCGGCAAAGGAGCGGGATACGCAGTATTTT. It is translated as CASSQVAAKERDTQYF.

In its sample, this clonotype was seen many times. J is TRBJ2-5 and V is TRBV27; perhaps TRBD2 as D (6 bases). The CDR3 totals 14 residues. Trimming took off 5 bases at V and 5 bases at J, with 15 bases between the two ends. Germline CDR1 is MNHEY and CDR2 is SMNVEV (reference sequence). The CDR3 sequence is CASSMTRLGETQYF. CDR3 in DNA: TGTGCCAGCAGTATGACTAGGCTTGGGGAGACCCAGTACTTC.

Comments on this clonotype: The junction departs from the called germline gene at one end, perhaps through a read error. This chain joins TRBV12-3 or TRBV12-4 and TRBJ2-1; 7 bases agree with TRBD2. This CDR3 contains 16 residues. CDR3 amino acids: CTSSLGRVSSYNEQFF. The CDR3 nucleotides are TGTACCAGCAGTTTAGGGAGGGTCAGTTCGTACAATGAGCAGTTCTTC.

This clonotype was counted only a few times. The CDR3 nucleotides read TGTGCCACCAGTGATCGGGACCAAGAGACCCAGTACTTC. This encodes CATSDRDQETQYF. This sequence joins TRBV24-1 and TRBJ2-5; unclear D gene. The germline gives CDR1 KGHDR, CDR2 SFDVKD. The V gene lost 3 bases and the J gene lost 0 bases, with 4 bases spanning the gap. This CDR3 spans 13 amino acids.

This clonotype was picked up a small number of times. The V call is TRBV20-1, the J call TRBJ2-1; TRBD2 agrees at 8 bases. Germline V gives CDR1 DFQATT, CDR2 SNEGSKA (reference sequence). The V gene end was trimmed by 4 bases and the J gene end by 5 bases; junction bases not matched to a gene: 10. This CDR3 is 15 amino acids long. DNA of the CDR3: TGCAGTGCTATTCCGGTGGCGGGGGGCCACAATGAGCAGTTCTTC. The encoded protein is CSAIPVAGGHNEQFF.

The CDR3 sequence: CASSQGETENYGYTF. DNA of the CDR3: TGTGCCAGCAGCCAAGGAGAGACAGAAAACTATGGCTACACCTTC. This sequence joins TRBV4-2 and TRBJ1-2; D is perhaps TRBD1 (5 bases). CDR3 length: 15 residues. Trimming stripped 1 base from V and 2 bases from J, with 11 bases between. Germline V gives CDR1 LGHNA, CDR2 YNFKEQ.

This clonotype was detected a few times. The chain couples TRBV5-1 to TRBJ1-1; the match to TRBD1 covers 10 bases. CDR3 length: 17 amino acids. Germline V CDR1 and CDR2: SGHRS, YFSETQ. V dropped 4 bases and J dropped 6; count of bases not matched to a gene: 15. The CDR3 reads CASSPIGAWDRGSEAFF. The CDR3 DNA is TGCGCCAGCAGCCCAATTGGGGCATGGGACAGGGGATCTGAAGCTTTCTTT. The full variable domain, with the rest looked up from reference TRBV5-1 and TRBJ1-1, is KAGVTQTPRYLIKTRGQQVTLSCSPISGHRSVSWYQQTPGQGLQFLFEYFSETQRNKGNFPGRFSGRQFSNSRSEMNVSTLELGDSALYLCASSPIGAWDRGSEAFFGQGTRLTVV.

This clonotype turned up a few times. V and J are TRBV12-3 or TRBV12-4 and TRBJ2-1; D is undetermined. This CDR3 region has 15 residues. Trimming stripped 3 bases from V and 6 bases from J, with 15 bases between. CDR3 DNA: TGTGCCAGCAGTTTTAGGCAGCAAAGAGGCAATGAGCAGTTCTTC. It encodes CASSFRQQRGNEQFF.

In its sample, this clonotype was seen a few times. The CDR3 nucleotides read TGTGCCAGCAGCTTCACCGGGACAGGCTCCTACGAGCAGTACTTC. Its protein is CASSFTGTGSYEQYF. The chain employs TRBV11-2 and TRBJ2-7; 8 bases are a match to TRBD1. V lost 3 bases and J lost 0; bases outside the gene matches: 4. The CDR3 covers 15 residues. The germline CDR1 and CDR2 sequences are SGHAT and FQNNGV. Variable domain in full (rest from reference TRBV11-2 and TRBJ2-7): EAGVAQSPRYKIIEKRQSVAFWCNPISGHATLYWYQQILGQGPKLLIQFQNNGVVDDSQLPKDRFSAERLKGVDSTLKIQPAKLEDSAVYLCASSFTGTGSYEQYFGPGTRLTVT.

In its sample, this clonotype was seen a few times. The genes are TRBV25-1 and TRBJ1-4; 8 bases match TRBD1. V trimming: 1 base; J trimming: 5 bases; junction bases outside the gene matches: 6. CDR1 MGHDK and CDR2 SYGVNS come from the germline V gene. This CDR3 region has 16 residues. The chain's CDR3 is CASSEFGTGQNEKLFF. CDR3 coding DNA: TGTGCCAGCAGTGAATTCGGGACAGGCCAGAATGAAAAACTGTTTTTT.